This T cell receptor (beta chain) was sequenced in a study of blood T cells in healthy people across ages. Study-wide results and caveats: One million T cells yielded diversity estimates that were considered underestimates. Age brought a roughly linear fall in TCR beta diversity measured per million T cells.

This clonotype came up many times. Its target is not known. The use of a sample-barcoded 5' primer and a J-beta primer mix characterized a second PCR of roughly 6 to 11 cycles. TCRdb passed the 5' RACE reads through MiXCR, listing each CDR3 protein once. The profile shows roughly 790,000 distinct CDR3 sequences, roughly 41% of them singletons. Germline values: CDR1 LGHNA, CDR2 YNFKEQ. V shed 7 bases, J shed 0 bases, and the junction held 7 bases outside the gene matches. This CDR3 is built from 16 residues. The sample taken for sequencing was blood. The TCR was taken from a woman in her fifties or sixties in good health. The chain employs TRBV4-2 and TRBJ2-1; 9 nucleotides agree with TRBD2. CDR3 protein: CASTAGGPSSYNEQFF. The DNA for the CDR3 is TGTGCCAGCACGGCGGGAGGGCCGAGCTCCTACAATGAGCAGTTCTTC.